This T cell receptor beta chain emerged from a study of T cell responses to AZD1222 COVID-19 vaccine. Whole-study findings and limits: As reported, nearly half of all spike-specific TCRs target variant regions that are unmutated. The study found vaccine-associated CD4 TCRs spanning spike, dominant at 160-218 and 743-854. When two AZD1222 doses had been given, Spike-specific TCR breadth and depth rose.

A word on this clone: Its cognate antigen is unknown.

This CDR3 has 14 amino acids. Trimming removed 4 bases at V and 1 base at J, with 10 bases between. CDR1 and CDR2 (germline): SNHLY, FYNNEI. Assay: immunoSEQ multiplex PCR; the TCRdb copy retains only in-frame clones and omits some. The sample consists of under 150,000 clones, 75% to 90% of them appearing once. Here the sequenced sample was peripheral blood, taken on day 0 of MenACWY control vaccination. This clonotype was obtained from an adult in good health. V is TRBV2 and J is TRBJ1-1, with D unresolved. In DNA form, the CDR3 reads TGTGCCAGCAGTGGGTGGTTCGGGAACACTGAAGCTTTCTTT. As protein: CASSGWFGNTEAFF.